A single sample is the source of the 11 T cell receptor beta chains below, sequenced in a study of graft-versus-host responses after intestinal transplantation. Assay used: immunoSEQ multiplex PCR; TCRdb lists only in-frame clones, some missing. The table has tens of thousands of clones, 93% seen once. No antigen is known for these receptors. The source was unstimulated CD8+ T cells sorted from spleen or lymph node cells, collected before transplant. The receptors originated from a human donor who was the organ donor for an intestinal transplant.

The rearrangement links TRBV25-1 to TRBJ2-1, with 7 nucleotides matching TRBD1. The junction had 7 bases not matched to a gene; V was cut back by 3 bases and J by 2 bases. This CDR3 has 16 amino acids. Germline CDR1 reads MGHDK; CDR2 reads SYGVNS. The CDR3 loop is CASSDPTGDTYNEQFF. The CDR3, as DNA: TGTGCCAGCAGTGACCCAACAGGGGACACCTACAATGAGCAGTTCTTC.

This clone has only one observation. The chain employs TRBV28 and TRBJ2-7; 10 positions match TRBD1. Trimming took 3 bases from V and 5 from J; bases not matched to a gene: 7. This CDR3 comprises 15 residues. The germline CDR1 and CDR2 sequences are MDHEN and SYDVKM. The CDR3 reads CASSFSGTGVHEQYF. The CDR3 bases are TGTGCCAGCAGTTTCTCCGGGACAGGGGTCCACGAGCAGTACTTC. Full variable domain (missing parts from reference TRBV28 and TRBJ2-7): DVKVTQSSRYLVKRTGEKVFLECVQDMDHENMFWYRQDPGLGLRLIYFSYDVKMKEKGDIPEGYSVSREKKERFSLILESASTNQTSMYLCASSFSGTGVHEQYFGPGTRLTVT.

The chain combines TRBV11-2 with TRBJ2-7; 7 bases are a match to TRBD2. V lost 9 bases to trimming and J lost 5 bases; unmatched junction nucleotides: 13. Germline CDR1 is SGHAT and CDR2 is FQNNGV. The CDR3 covers 14 residues. CDR3 nucleotide sequence: TGTGCCAGTTCAGCGGCGCGGGAGCTCAACGAGCAGTACTTC. Its translation is CASSAARELNEQYF.

This chain connects TRBV7-2 to TRBJ2-7; 7 bases match TRBD1. V lost 5 bases, J lost 3 bases, and 13 bases stayed unmatched. The CDR3 totals 16 residues. Germline loops: CDR1 SGHTA, CDR2 FQGNSA. CDR3 sequence reads: CASSRPLNRGGYEQYF. In DNA form, the CDR3 reads TGTGCCAGCAGCCGACCGCTCAACAGGGGTGGCTACGAGCAGTACTTC.

The rearrangement uses TRBV6-5 and TRBJ2-3; possible D gene TRBD1, 5 bases. CDR3 length: 14 residues. Trimming took 0 bases from V and 3 from J, leaving 7 bases between them. Germline V CDR1 and CDR2: MNHEY, SVGAGI. The CDR3: CASSYSGVTDTQYF. In DNA form, the CDR3 reads TGTGCCAGCAGTTACTCAGGGGTAACAGATACGCAGTATTTT.

The rearrangement links TRBV6-6 to TRBJ2-3; TRBD1 is a possible D gene (6 bases). Germline assignment: CDR1 MNHNY and CDR2 SVGAGI (reference sequence). The V end was cut by 5 bases, the J end by 9 bases, with 18 bases between. The CDR3 has 14 amino acids. CDR3 nucleotides: TGTGCCAGCAGTCTCCAAGGGGGTAGCCCAACGCAGTATTTT. Protein sequence: CASSLQGGSPTQYF.

This chain joins TRBV6-6 and TRBJ2-1; 8 positions match TRBD2. The CDR3 is 14 amino acids. Germline-derived CDR1 and CDR2 are MNHNY and SVGAGI (reference sequence). V lost 11 bases to trimming and J lost 5 bases; unmatched junction nucleotides: 11. CDR3 in DNA: TGTGCCTGCTCCCTAGCGGGCGGCAACAATGAGCAGTTCTTC. Its translation is CACSLAGGNNEQFF.

As regards this clone: Because it lacks the conserved phenylalanine or tryptophan at the end, this CDR3 is likely a read error. The chain is built from TRBV28 and TRBJ1-1; no definite D call. CDR1 MDHEN and CDR2 SYDVKM come from the germline V gene. This CDR3 comprises 11 residues. The V gene lost 3 bases and the J gene lost 5 bases, with 4 bases spanning the gap. The CDR3: CASSLFTEAFL. The DNA of the CDR3 is TGTGCCAGCAGTTTGTTTACTGAAGCTTTCCTT.

This chain links TRBV28 with TRBJ2-7; D call uncertain. Germline V gene lookup returns CDR1 MDHEN and CDR2 SYDVKM. The CDR3 spans 14 residues. V lost 5 bases and J 6 bases, leaving 17 bases between the germline ends. The CDR3 protein is CASSAVGLVPEQYF. The CDR3 DNA is TGTGCCAGCAGTGCAGTGGGTCTAGTTCCCGAGCAGTACTTC.

The chain joins TRBV5-4 to TRBJ2-7, with 9 bases lining up with TRBD1. Per the germline V gene, CDR1 is SGHNT and CDR2 is YYREEE (reference sequence). The CDR3 is 14 amino acids. The J segment lost 2 bases and the V segment lost 3 bases, leaving 3 bases of the junction unmatched. CDR3 DNA: TGTGCCAGCAGCTCAAGGACAGGGGCCTACGAGCAGTACTTC. Its translation: CASSSRTGAYEQYF.

The genes are TRBV28 and TRBJ1-2; no definite D call. V shed 6 bases and J shed 7 bases, with 24 bases lying between them. This CDR3 spans 16 amino acids. CDR1 and CDR2 from the germline V gene are MDHEN and SYDVKM. The chain's CDR3 is CASRPSLGGLVLGYTF. In DNA, the CDR3 is TGTGCCAGCAGACCCTCCCTTGGCGGGCTCGTCCTTGGCTACACCTTC.